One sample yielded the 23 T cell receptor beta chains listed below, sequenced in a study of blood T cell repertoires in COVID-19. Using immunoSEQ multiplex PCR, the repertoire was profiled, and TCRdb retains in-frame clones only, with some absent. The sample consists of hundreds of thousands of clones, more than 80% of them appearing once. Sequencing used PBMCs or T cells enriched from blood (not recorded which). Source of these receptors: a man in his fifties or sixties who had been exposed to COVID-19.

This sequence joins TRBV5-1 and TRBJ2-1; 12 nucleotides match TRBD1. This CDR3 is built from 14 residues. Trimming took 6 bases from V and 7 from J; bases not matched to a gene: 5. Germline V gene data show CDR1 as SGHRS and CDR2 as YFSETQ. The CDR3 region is CASKGQGAWNEQFF. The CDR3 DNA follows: TGCGCCAGCAAGGGACAGGGGGCGTGGAATGAGCAGTTCTTC.

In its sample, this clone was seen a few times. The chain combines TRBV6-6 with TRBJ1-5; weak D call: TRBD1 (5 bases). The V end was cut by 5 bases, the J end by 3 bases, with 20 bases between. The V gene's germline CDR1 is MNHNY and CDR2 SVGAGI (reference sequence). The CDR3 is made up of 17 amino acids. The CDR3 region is CASSPRGGSRTNQPQHF. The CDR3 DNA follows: TGTGCCAGCAGTCCACGGGGGGGGTCCCGAACCAATCAGCCCCAGCATTTT.

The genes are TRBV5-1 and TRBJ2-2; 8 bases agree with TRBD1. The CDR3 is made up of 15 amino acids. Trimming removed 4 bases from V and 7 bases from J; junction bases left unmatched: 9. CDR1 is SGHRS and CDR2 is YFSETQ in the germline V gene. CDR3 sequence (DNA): TGCGCCAGCAGCCCGGACAGGGACGGAGGCGGGGAGCTGTTTTTT. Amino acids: CASSPDRDGGGELFF.

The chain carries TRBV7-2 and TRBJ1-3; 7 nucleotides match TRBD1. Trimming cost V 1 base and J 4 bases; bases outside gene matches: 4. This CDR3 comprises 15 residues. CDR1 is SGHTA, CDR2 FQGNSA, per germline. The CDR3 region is CASSLGLDRGNTIYF. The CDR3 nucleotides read TGTGCCAGCAGCTTAGGTTTGGACAGGGGAAACACCATATATTTT.

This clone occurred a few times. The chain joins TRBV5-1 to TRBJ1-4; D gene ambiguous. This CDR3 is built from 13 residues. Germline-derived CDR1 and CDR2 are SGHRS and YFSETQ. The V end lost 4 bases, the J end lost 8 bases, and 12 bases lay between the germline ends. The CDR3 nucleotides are TGCGCCAGCAGCCGGGGTTCCGCGGAAAAACTGTTTTTT. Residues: CASSRGSAEKLFF.

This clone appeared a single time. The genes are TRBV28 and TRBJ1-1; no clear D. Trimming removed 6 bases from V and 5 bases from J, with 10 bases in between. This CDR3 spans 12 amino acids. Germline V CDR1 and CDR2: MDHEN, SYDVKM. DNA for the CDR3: TGTGCCAGCAGCGTGCACGGTACTGAAGCTTTCTTT. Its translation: CASSVHGTEAFF.

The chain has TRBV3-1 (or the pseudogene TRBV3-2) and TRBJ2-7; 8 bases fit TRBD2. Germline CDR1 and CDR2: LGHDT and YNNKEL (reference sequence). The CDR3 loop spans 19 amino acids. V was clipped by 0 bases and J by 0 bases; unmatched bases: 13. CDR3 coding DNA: TGTGCCAGCAGCCAAGATCGGACTAGCAAGCCCAAAAGCTCCTACGAGCAGTACGTC. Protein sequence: CASSQDRTSKPKSSYEQYV.

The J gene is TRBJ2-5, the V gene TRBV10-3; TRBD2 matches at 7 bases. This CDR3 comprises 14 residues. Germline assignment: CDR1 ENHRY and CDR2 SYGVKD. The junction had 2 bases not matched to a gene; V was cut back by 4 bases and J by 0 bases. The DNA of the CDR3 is TGTGCCATCAGTGGGCTAGCGGACCAAGAGACCCAGTACTTC. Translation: CAISGLADQETQYF.

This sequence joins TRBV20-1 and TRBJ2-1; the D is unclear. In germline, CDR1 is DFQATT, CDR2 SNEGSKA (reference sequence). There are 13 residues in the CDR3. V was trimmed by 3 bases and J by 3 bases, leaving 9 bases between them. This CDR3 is CSASLQFYNEQFF. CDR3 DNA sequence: TGCAGTGCTAGTTTACAGTTCTACAATGAGCAGTTCTTC.

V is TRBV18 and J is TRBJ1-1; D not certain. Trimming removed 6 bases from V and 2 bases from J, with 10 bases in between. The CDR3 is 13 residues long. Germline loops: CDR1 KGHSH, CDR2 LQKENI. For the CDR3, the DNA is TGTGCCAGCTCTACCACATTTAACACTGAAGCTTTCTTT. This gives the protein CASSTTFNTEAFF.

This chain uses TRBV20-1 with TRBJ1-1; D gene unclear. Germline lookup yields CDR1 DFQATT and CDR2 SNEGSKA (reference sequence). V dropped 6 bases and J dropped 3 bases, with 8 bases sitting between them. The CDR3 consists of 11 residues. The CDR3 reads CSAKTDTEAFF. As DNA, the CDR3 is TGCAGTGCCAAGACTGACACTGAAGCTTTCTTT.

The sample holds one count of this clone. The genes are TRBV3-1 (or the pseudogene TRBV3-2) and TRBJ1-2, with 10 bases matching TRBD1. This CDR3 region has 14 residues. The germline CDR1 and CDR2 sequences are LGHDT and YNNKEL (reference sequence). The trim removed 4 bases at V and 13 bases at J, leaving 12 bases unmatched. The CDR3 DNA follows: TGTGCCAGCAGCCCAGCTTGGACAGGGGGTTATGTCACCTTC. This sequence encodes CASSPAWTGGYVTF.

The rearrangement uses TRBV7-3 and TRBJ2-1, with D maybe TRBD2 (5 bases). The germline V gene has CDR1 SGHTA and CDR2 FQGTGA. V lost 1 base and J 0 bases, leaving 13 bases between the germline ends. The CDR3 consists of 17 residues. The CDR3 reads CASSLKSGASSYNEQFF. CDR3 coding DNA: TGTGCCAGCAGCTTAAAAAGCGGTGCAAGCTCCTACAATGAGCAGTTCTTC.

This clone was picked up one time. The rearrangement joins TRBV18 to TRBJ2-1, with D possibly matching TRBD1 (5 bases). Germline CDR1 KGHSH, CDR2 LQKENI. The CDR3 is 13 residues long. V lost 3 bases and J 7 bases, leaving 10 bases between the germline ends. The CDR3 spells CASSPDILNEQFF. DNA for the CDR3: TGTGCCAGCTCACCGGACATTTTAAATGAGCAGTTCTTC.

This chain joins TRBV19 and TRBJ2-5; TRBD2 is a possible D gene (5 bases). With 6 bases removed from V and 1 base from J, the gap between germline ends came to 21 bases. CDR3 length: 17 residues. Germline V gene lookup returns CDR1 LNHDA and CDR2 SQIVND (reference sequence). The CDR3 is CASSTGPGGRPQETQYF. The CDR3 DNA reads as TGTGCCAGTAGCACGGGCCCCGGAGGCAGACCCCAAGAGACCCAGTACTTC.

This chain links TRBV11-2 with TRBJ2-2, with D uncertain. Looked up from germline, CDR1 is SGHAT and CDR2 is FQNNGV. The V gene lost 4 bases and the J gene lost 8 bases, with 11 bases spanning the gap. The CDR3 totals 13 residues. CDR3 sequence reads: CASSSASVGELFF. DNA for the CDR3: TGTGCCAGCAGCTCTGCTTCAGTAGGGGAGCTGTTTTTT.

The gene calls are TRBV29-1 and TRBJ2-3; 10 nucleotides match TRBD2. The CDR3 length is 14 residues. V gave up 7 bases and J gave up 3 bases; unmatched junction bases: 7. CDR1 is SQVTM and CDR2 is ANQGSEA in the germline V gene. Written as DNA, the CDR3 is TGCAGCGGGGCTAGCGGGGGCGGGACAGATACGCAGTATTTT. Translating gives CSGASGGGTDTQYF.

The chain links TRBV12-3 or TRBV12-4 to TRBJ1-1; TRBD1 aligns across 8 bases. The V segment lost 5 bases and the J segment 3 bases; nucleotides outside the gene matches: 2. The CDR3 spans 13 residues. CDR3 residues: CASSPDRDTEAFF. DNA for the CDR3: TGTGCCAGCAGTCCGGACAGGGACACTGAAGCTTTCTTT.

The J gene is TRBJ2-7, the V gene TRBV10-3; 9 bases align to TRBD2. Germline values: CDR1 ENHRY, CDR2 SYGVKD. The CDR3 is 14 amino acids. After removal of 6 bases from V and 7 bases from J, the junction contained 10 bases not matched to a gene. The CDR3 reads CAIRPGTSLGEQYV. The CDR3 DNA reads TGTGCCATCAGACCCGGGACTAGCCTAGGAGAGCAGTACGTC.

CDR3 in amino acids: CASSVDPGQLTGELFF. The CDR3 DNA reads TGTGCCAGCAGCGTAGACCCCGGCCAACTAACCGGGGAGCTGTTTTTT. The chain couples TRBV9 to TRBJ2-2, with D uncertain. CDR1 is SGDLS, CDR2 YYNGEE, per germline. CDR3 size: 16 residues. The ends were cut back, 0 bases at V and 5 bases at J, with 14 bases in the middle.

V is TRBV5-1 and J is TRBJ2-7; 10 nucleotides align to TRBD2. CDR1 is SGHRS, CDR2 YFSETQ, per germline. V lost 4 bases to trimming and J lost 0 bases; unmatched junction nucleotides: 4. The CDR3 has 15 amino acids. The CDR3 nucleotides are TGCGCCAGCAGCCTACTAGCGGGGAGCTCCTACGAGCAGTACTTC. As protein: CASSLLAGSSYEQYF.

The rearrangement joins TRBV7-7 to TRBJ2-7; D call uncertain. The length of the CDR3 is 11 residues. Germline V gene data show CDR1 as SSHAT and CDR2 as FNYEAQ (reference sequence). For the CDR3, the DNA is TGTGCTAGCAGCAACTTTCCCGAGCAGTACGTC. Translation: CASSNFPEQYV.

Here the CDR3 DNA reads TGTGCCAGCAGTGGTGACCCAGGCCACGAAAAACTGTTTTTT. Protein product: CASSGDPGHEKLFF. This chain joins TRBV2 and TRBJ1-4; D gene ambiguous. Looked up from germline, CDR1 is SNHLY and CDR2 is FYNNEI. Trimming took 4 bases from V and 8 from J, leaving 14 bases between them. The CDR3 spans 14 residues.